These 15 T cell receptor beta chains share one sample of origin, sequenced in a study of blood T cell repertoires in COVID-19. TCRdb's copy holds only in-frame clones and misses some; the assay was immunoSEQ multiplex PCR. Among hundreds of thousands of clones listed, 75% to 90% were seen once. The sequencing input was peripheral blood. These receptors originate from a middle-aged man with acute or convalescent COVID-19.

The V and J genes are TRBV7-9 and TRBJ1-6; no firm D call. Trimming shortened V by 4 bases and J by 0 bases, and 16 bases separated the two germline ends. Germline assignment: CDR1 SEHNR and CDR2 FQNEAQ (reference sequence). The CDR3 is 18 amino acids. The CDR3, as DNA: TGTGCCAGCAGCTCCCCCGCGGGTGCGAGCTCCTATAATTCACCCCTCCACTTT. The encoded protein is CASSSPAGASSYNSPLHF.

The chain recombines TRBV29-1 with TRBJ2-3, with 7 bases that match TRBD2. Per the germline V gene, CDR1 is SQVTM and CDR2 is ANQGSEA. The J segment lost 2 bases and the V segment lost 7 bases, leaving 12 bases of the junction unmatched. The CDR3 consists of 15 residues. The CDR3 sequence is CSARRSSGDTDTQYF. The CDR3 DNA sequence: TGCAGCGCTCGAAGGTCTAGCGGAGACACAGATACGCAGTATTTT.

V gene TRBV7-9 combines with J gene TRBJ2-2; TRBD1 aligns across 8 bases. With 5 bases clipped from V and 2 bases from J, the junction kept 13 bases outside the gene matches. The germline V gene has CDR1 SEHNR and CDR2 FQNEAQ (reference sequence). The CDR3 has 18 amino acids. The CDR3 is CASSPRGPGTGNTGELFF. In DNA form, the CDR3 reads TGTGCCAGCAGCCCGCGAGGTCCAGGGACAGGTAACACCGGGGAGCTGTTTTTT.

The CDR3 loop is CASSQATVGYTF. In DNA, the CDR3 is TGTGCCAGCAGCCAAGCCACGGTTGGCTACACCTTC. J is TRBJ1-2 and V is TRBV3-1 (or the pseudogene TRBV3-2); no reliable D call. Germline V lookup: CDR1 LGHDT, CDR2 YNNKEL (reference sequence). This CDR3 spans 12 amino acids. V lost 1 base and J lost 7, with 7 bases in between.

The rearrangement links TRBV4-2 to TRBJ2-3, with D unclear. The CDR3 runs to 14 residues. Per the germline V gene, CDR1 is LGHNA and CDR2 is YNFKEQ. V shed 1 base and J shed 0 bases, with 5 bases lying between them. Written as DNA, the CDR3 is TGTGCCAGCAGCCAAGGGCAGAGCACAGATACGCAGTATTTT. As protein: CASSQGQSTDTQYF.

Notes on this clone: Other nucleotide sequences from this sample produce the same CDR3. The chain links TRBV7-9 to TRBJ1-5, with D tentatively TRBD1 (6 bases). V lost 4 bases and J 1 base, leaving 8 bases between the germline ends. CDR1 and CDR2 from the germline V gene are SEHNR and FQNEAQ (reference sequence). The CDR3 is 14 amino acids. In DNA form, the CDR3 reads TGTGCCAGCAGCTCCACAGGGAGCAATCAGCCCCAGCATTTT. Its translation is CASSSTGSNQPQHF.

V and J are TRBV3-1 (or the pseudogene TRBV3-2) and TRBJ1-6; D is undetermined. V dropped 2 bases and J dropped 8 bases, with 16 bases sitting between them. Germline CDR1 reads LGHDT; CDR2 reads YNNKEL (reference sequence). The CDR3 is 16 residues long. The CDR3, as DNA: TGTGCCAGCAGCCAATTGGTGGAGACGCCCTATTCACCCCTCCACTTT. Residues: CASSQLVETPYSPLHF.

V gene TRBV27 combines with J gene TRBJ2-3; TRBD1 aligns across 7 bases. The CDR3 extends over 15 amino acids. Germline CDR1 and CDR2: MNHEY and SMNVEV (reference sequence). V was clipped by 2 bases and J by 5 bases; unmatched bases: 7. In DNA form, the CDR3 reads TGTGCCAGCAGTTTAAGCCCAGGGGGTGGAGATACGCAGTATTTT. It translates to CASSLSPGGGDTQYF.

This chain links TRBV7-2 with TRBJ2-1, with 7 bases that match TRBD2. The germline V gene encodes CDR1 SGHTA and CDR2 FQGNSA. The V gene end was trimmed by 3 bases and the J gene end by 3 bases; junction bases not matched to a gene: 5. The CDR3 extends over 15 amino acids. The CDR3 reads CASSFSAGVYNEQFF. CDR3 bases: TGTGCCAGCAGCTTTAGTGCGGGAGTCTACAATGAGCAGTTCTTC.

The gene calls are TRBV3-1 (or the pseudogene TRBV3-2) and TRBJ1-2, with 8 bases lining up with TRBD1. The germline V gene encodes CDR1 LGHDT and CDR2 YNNKEL (reference sequence). The CDR3 is 14 amino acids. Trimming took 1 base from V and 8 from J; bases not matched to a gene: 6. CDR3 DNA: TGTGCCAGCAGCCAAGTACAGGGGGTAGGAGGCTACACCTTC. Translating it yields CASSQVQGVGGYTF.

This chain links TRBV9 with TRBJ1-4, with D possibly TRBD1 on 5 matching bases. CDR1 and CDR2 from the germline V gene are SGDLS and YYNGEE. The V end was cut by 4 bases, the J end by 0 bases, with 10 bases between. The CDR3 consists of 15 residues. In nucleotides, the CDR3 is TGTGCCAGCAGCCCCAGGGAGGCAACTAATGAAAAACTGTTTTTT. Amino acids: CASSPREATNEKLFF.

This chain connects TRBV28 to TRBJ2-6, with a possible D match to TRBD2 (5 bases). Germline V lookup: CDR1 MDHEN, CDR2 SYDVKM. The length of the CDR3 is 17 residues. Trimming stripped 3 bases from V and 0 bases from J, with 12 bases between. The CDR3, as DNA: TGTGCCAGCAGTTTTCAAGAGGGCAGCTCTGGGGCCAACGTCCTGACTTTC. Protein: CASSFQEGSSGANVLTF.

The chain uses TRBV23-1 and TRBJ2-1, with D possibly matching TRBD2 (6 bases). TRBV23-1 qualifies as an ORF whose function is uncertain. V lost 1 base and J 10 bases, leaving 11 bases between the germline ends. CDR3 length equals 13 residues. This chain's CDR3 is CASSQYWAGEQFF. CDR3 in DNA: TGCGCCAGCAGTCAATACTGGGCGGGGGAGCAGTTCTTC.

This chain connects TRBV11-2 to TRBJ2-7, with TRBD2 matching over 9 bases. CDR1 and CDR2 (germline): SGHAT, FQNNGV. Trimming removed 5 bases from V and 4 bases from J; junction bases left unmatched: 12. The CDR3 consists of 16 residues. The CDR3 coding sequence is TGTGCCAGCAGCCCTCGTGGGGTAGCGGGAGTGTACGAGCAGTACTTC. This gives the protein CASSPRGVAGVYEQYF. The complete variable domain, with remaining parts taken from reference TRBV11-2 and TRBJ2-7, reads EAGVAQSPRYKIIEKRQSVAFWCNPISGHATLYWYQQILGQGPKLLIQFQNNGVVDDSQLPKDRFSAERLKGVDSTLKIQPAKLEDSAVYLCASSPRGVAGVYEQYFGPGTRLTVT.

This chain joins TRBV6-5 and TRBJ2-2; 7 nucleotides agree with TRBD1. The CDR3 has 15 amino acids. Germline loops: CDR1 MNHEY, CDR2 SVGAGI. The J segment lost 5 bases and the V segment lost 6 bases, leaving 9 bases of the junction unmatched. This CDR3 reads CASRPGTVQTGELFF. For the CDR3, the DNA is TGTGCCAGCAGGCCCGGGACAGTTCAAACCGGGGAGCTGTTTTTT.